What follows describes a single TCR beta chain. Its antigen is not yet known. Base qualities are not at hand, and no much larger clone is one base apart. In the same sample, other DNA sequences code for this CDR3. The cysteine opens and the phenylalanine closes a CDR3 of 15 amino acids. The kept DNA is CDR3 alone, 45 bases in frame from the first base. From the germline V gene, CDR1 is SNHLY and CDR2 is FYNNEI. V was cut back by 0 bases and J by 6 bases, leaving a gap of 12 bases between them. The sample's treatment or condition label, decoded: around 19 received Ad26.COV2.S at low or high dose, single or two shots; about 5 received placebo; per-sample allocation not given. For vaccine and placebo recipients, repertoires were sequenced using samples collected on day 63 after the first injection. In Cohort 1b, about 27 adults aged 18-55 years were enrolled at a single site in Boston, USA, between 29 July and 7 August 2020. Ad26.COV2.S consisted of a replication-incompetent adenovirus type 26 vector by which a prefusion-stabilized SARS-CoV-2 spike protein from the original Wuhan strain was expressed.

The sample originates from a study of Ad26.COV2.S vaccination and SARS-CoV-2 variants (dated by TCRdb to the early 2020s). In the study overall: Donors in the vaccine arm were drawn from COV1001, a phase I-IIa trial of Ad26.COV2.S in healthy adults that was multicentre, randomized, double-blind and placebo-controlled. Investigators remained blinded to trial group allocation during experiments and outcome assessment. The TCR-sequenced set comprised around 30 samples: approximately 19 Ad26.COV2.S vaccine recipients, 5 placebo recipients and 8 SARS-CoV-2 convalescent individuals. TCRbeta repertoire sequencing served as the tool for gauging how specific and how broad the SARS-CoV-2-reactive T cell receptors were following Ad26.COV2.S vaccination. Ad26.COV2.S was given intramuscularly at 5x10^10 or 1x10^11 viral particles, as a single shot or as two shots 56 days apart. Participants in the trial were split at random into five groups of five each, receiving low-dose or high-dose Ad26.COV2.S once or twice, or else placebo on both occasions. The study at large found these results: Compared with placebo recipients, Ad26.COV2.S recipients showed higher spike-specific TCR breadth (P = 0.0014). The study lacked the statistical power to compare responses across vaccine doses or regimens. It was noted by the authors that total T cell responses may have been underestimated by the TCR breadth and depth analyses. After vaccination, spike-specific CD8+ and CD4+ T cell responses were reported to show substantial breadth. Vaccine and placebo recipients had similar non-spike TCR breadth, a finding consistent with the vaccine containing only spike.

The immunoSEQ Assay was the method used to sequence TCRbeta CDR3 regions. After extraction, genomic DNA underwent amplification by bias-controlled multiplex PCR, followed by high-throughput sequencing. The authors' pipeline ran thus. To quantify the absolute abundance of every unique TCRbeta CDR3 region, sequences were collapsed and filtered. T cell fraction was estimated by normalization of TCRbeta template counts to usable DNA, with usable DNA being measured through amplification of reference genes present in all nucleated cells. Repertoire TCRs were annotated as SARS-CoV-2-specific by exact matching of V gene, CDR3 amino acid sequence and J gene to a known reactive TCR set. The reference SARS-CoV-2 TCR set was obtained from MIRA and was filtered for enrichment in COVID-19-positive ImmuneCODE repertoires, whereby public or cross-reactive TCRs were removed. Based on the MIRA antigens, annotated TCRs were further analysed at the level of specific ORF or position within ORF. Depth was the summed frequency of annotated unique rearrangements, while breadth was defined as annotated unique rearrangements over total unique productive rearrangements. TCR breadth was compared between groups using two-sided Wilcoxon rank-sum tests. Not all clones reach the TCRdb copy of this immuneACCESS table, which keeps in-frame sequences only. Checked studies attribute under half of the gap to unresolved V genes and leave the rest unexplained. That table furnishes V, J and clone size, whereas the DNA furnished D and trimming. A total of around 320,000 clones appear in this sample, roughly 91% of them only once. In total, the top ten clones hold 3.4% of the sample.

This chain joins TRBV2 to TRBJ1-5, and perhaps TRBD1 as D gene, on 6 matching bases. The source of this sequence is a person aged 18-60 years who received the Ad26.COV2.S COVID-19 vaccine or a placebo. Source: peripheral blood, taken in a trial of Ad26.COV2.S vaccine versus placebo. The CDR3 protein: CASSEARGAGQPQHF. DNA sequence: TGTGCCAGCAGTGAAGCTCGGGGGGCAGGTCAGCCCCAGCATTTT.